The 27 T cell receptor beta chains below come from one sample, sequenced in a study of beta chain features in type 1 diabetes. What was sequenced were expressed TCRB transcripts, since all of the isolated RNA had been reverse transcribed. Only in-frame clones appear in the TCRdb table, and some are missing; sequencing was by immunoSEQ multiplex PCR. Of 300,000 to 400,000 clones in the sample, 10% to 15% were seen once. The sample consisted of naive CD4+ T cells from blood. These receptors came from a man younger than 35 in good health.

The CDR3 DNA sequence: TGTGCCAGCAGCCAGCGCTTAGCGGGGGGCGGCGAAGAGACCCAGTACTTC. Its protein is CASSQRLAGGGEETQYF. V and J are TRBV5-6 and TRBJ2-5, with 10 bases that match TRBD2. With 4 bases clipped from V and 3 bases from J, the junction kept 12 bases outside the gene matches. The CDR3 spans 17 residues. Germline V gives CDR1 SGHDT, CDR2 YYEEEE.

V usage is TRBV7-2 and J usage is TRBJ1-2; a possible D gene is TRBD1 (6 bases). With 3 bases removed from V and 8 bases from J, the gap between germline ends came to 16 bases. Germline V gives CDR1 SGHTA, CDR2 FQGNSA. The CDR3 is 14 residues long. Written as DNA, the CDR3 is TGTGCCAGCAGCTTCGGGACACTCGCGGACGGCTACACCTTC. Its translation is CASSFGTLADGYTF.

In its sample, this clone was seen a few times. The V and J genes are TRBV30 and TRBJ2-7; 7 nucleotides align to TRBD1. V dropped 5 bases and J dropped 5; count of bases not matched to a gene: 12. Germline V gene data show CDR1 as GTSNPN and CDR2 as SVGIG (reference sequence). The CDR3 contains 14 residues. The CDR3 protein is CAWDSGQPPHEQYF. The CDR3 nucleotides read TGTGCCTGGGATTCGGGACAGCCGCCCCACGAGCAGTACTTC.

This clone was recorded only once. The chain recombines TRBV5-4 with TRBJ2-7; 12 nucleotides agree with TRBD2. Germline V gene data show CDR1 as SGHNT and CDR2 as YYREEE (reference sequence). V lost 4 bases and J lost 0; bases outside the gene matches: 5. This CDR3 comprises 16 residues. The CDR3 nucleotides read TGTGCCAGCAGCCCGACTAGCGGGGGTTTCTCCTACGAGCAGTACTTC. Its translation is CASSPTSGGFSYEQYF.

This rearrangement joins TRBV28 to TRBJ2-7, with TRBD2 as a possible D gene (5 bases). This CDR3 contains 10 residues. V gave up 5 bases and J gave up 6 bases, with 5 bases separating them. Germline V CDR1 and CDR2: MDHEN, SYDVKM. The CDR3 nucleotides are TGTGCCAGCAGTCGGGGCGAGCAGTACTTC. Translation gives CASSRGEQYF.

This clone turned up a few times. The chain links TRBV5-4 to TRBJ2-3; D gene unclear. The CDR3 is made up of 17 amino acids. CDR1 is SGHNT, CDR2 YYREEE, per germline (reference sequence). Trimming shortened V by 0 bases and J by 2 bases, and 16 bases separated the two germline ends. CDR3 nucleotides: TGTGCCAGCAGCTTGGGGCCAGGTACTTTTAACACAGATACGCAGTATTTT. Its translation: CASSLGPGTFNTDTQYF. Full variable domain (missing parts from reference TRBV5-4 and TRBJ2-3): ETGVTQSPTHLIKTRGQQVTLRCSSQSGHNTVSWYQQALGQGPQFIFQYYREEENGRGNFPPRFSGLQFPNYSSELNVNALELDDSALYLCASSLGPGTFNTDTQYFGPGTRLTVL.

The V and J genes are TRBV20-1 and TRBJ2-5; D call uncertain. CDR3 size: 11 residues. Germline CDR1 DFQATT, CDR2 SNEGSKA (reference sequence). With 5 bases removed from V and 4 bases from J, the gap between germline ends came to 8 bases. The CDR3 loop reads CSALRTETQYF. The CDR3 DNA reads TGCAGTGCTTTGCGTACAGAGACCCAGTACTTC.

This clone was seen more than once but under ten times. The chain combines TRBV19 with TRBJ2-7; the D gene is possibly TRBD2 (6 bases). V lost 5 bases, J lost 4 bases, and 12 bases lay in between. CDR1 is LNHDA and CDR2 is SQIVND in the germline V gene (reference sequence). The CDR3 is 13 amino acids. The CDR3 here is CASSDGRLYEQYF. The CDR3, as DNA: TGTGCCAGTAGTGACGGGAGACTATACGAGCAGTACTTC.

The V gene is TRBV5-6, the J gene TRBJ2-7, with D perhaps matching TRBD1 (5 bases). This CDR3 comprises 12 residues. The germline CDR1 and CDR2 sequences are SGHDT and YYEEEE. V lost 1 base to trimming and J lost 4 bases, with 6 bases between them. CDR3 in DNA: TGTGCCAGCAGCTTGTCAGGGTACGAGCAGTACTTC. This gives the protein CASSLSGYEQYF.

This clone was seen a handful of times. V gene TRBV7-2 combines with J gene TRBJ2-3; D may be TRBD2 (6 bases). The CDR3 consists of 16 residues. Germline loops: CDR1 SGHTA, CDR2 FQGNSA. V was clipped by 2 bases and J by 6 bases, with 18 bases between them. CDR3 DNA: TGTGCCAGCAGCTTATTCCCGGGAGTCAAATCGGATACGCAGTATTTT. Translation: CASSLFPGVKSDTQYF.

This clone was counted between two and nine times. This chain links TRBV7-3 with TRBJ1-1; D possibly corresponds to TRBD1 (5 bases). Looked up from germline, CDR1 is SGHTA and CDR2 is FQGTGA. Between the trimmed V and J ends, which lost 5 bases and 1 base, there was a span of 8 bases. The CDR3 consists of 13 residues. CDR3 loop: CASSIDRNTEAFF. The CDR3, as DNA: TGTGCCAGCAGCATCGACAGGAACACTGAAGCTTTCTTT.

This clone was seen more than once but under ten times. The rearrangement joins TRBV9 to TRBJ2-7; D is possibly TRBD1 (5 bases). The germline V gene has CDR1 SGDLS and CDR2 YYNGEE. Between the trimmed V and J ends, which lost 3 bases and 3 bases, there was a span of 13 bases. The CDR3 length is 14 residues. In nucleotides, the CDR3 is TGTGCCAGCAGCGCACAAATCCAGGGCTACGAGCAGTACTTC. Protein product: CASSAQIQGYEQYF.

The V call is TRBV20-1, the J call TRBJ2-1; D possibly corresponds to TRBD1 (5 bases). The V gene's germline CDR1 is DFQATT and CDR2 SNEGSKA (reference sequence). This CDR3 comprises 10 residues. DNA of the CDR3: TGCAGCCCAGGGCTCTTACGGCAGTTCTTC. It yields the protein CSPGLLRQFF.

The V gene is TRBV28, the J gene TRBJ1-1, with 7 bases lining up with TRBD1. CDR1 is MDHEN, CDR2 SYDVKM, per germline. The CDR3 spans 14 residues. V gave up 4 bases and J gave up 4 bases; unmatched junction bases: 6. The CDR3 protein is CASSSGQAPTEAFF. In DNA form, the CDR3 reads TGTGCCAGCAGTTCCGGACAGGCTCCCACTGAAGCTTTCTTT.

The CDR3 spells CASSLTSGREETQYF. CDR3 coding DNA: TGTGCCAGCAGCTTGACTAGCGGGAGGGAAGAGACCCAGTACTTC. The V gene is TRBV5-4, the J gene TRBJ2-5; 13 bases align to TRBD2. The trim removed 1 base at V and 3 bases at J, leaving 0 bases unmatched. Germline V gene lookup returns CDR1 SGHNT and CDR2 YYREEE (reference sequence). The CDR3 runs 15 residues.

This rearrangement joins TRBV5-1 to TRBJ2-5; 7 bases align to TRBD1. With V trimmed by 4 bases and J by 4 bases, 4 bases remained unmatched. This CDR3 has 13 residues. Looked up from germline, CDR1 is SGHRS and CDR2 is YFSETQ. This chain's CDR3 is CASSEYRGETQYF. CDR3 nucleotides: TGCGCCAGCAGCGAGTACAGGGGAGAGACCCAGTACTTC.

The CDR3 protein is CASSEGQAPNQPQHF. The CDR3 region has the DNA TGTGCCAGCAGTGAGGGGCAGGCCCCCAATCAGCCCCAGCATTTT. The chain couples TRBV2 to TRBJ1-5; the D gene is possibly TRBD1 (5 bases). The CDR3 loop spans 15 amino acids. Trimming took 3 bases from V and 3 from J, leaving 12 bases between them. The V gene's germline CDR1 is SNHLY and CDR2 FYNNEI. The full variable domain, completed using reference TRBV2 and TRBJ1-5, is EPEVTQTPSHQVTQMGQEVILRCVPISNHLYFYWYRQILGQKVEFLVSFYNNEISEKSEIFDDQFSVERPDGSNFTLKIRSTKLEDSAMYFCASSEGQAPNQPQHFGDGTRLSIL.

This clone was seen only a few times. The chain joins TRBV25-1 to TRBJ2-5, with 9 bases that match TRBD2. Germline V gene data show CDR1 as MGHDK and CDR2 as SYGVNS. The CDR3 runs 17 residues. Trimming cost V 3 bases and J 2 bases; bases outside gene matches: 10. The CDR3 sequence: CASSDGASGNRQETQYF. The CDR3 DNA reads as TGTGCCAGCAGTGATGGGGCTAGCGGGAATCGACAAGAGACCCAGTACTTC.

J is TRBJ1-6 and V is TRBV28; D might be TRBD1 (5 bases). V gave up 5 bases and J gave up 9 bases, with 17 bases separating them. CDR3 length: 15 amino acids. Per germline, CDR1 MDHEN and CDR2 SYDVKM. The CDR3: CASSLGGHLGSPLHF. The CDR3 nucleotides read TGTGCCAGCAGTCTGGGCGGACACCTTGGTTCACCCCTCCACTTT.

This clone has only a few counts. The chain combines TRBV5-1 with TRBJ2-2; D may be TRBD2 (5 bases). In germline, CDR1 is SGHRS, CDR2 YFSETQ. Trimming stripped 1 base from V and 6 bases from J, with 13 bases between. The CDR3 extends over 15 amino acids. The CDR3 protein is CASSLTSSAPGELFF. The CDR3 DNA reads TGCGCCAGCAGCTTGACGAGTAGCGCTCCCGGGGAGCTGTTTTTT.

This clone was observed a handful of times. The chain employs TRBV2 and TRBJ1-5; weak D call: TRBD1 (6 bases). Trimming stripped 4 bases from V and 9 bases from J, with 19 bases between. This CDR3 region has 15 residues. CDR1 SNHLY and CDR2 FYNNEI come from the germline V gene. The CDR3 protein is CASSGEAIRGGPQHF. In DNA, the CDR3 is TGTGCCAGCAGTGGAGAGGCGATCAGGGGCGGGCCCCAGCATTTT.

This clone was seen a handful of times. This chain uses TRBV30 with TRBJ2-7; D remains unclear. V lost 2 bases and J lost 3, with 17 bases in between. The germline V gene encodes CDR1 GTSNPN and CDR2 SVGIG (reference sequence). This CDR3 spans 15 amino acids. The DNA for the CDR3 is TGTGCCTGGAGTCTAGAAAGATCACCCAACTACGAGCAGTACTTC. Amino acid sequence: CAWSLERSPNYEQYF.

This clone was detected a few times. The DNA of the CDR3 is TGCGCCAGCAGCTTGGAGGGACAGGACCAGTTCTTC. Translating gives CASSLEGQDQFF. V usage is TRBV5-1 and J usage is TRBJ2-1; 8 bases line up with TRBD1. The germline CDR1 and CDR2 sequences are SGHRS and YFSETQ. V lost 0 bases and J lost 13; bases outside the gene matches: 3. This CDR3 has 12 residues.

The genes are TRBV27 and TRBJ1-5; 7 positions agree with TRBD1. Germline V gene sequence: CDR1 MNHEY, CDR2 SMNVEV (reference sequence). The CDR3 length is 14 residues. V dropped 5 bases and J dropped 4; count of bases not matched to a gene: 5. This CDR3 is CASSRDRPNQPQHF. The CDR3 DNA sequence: TGTGCCAGCAGTCGGGACAGACCGAATCAGCCCCAGCATTTT.

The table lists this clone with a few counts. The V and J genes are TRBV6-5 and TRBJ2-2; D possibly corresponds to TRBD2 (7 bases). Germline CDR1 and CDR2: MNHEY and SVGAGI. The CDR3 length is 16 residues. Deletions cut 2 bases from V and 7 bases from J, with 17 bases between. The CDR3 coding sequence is TGTGCCAGCAGTTACGGGGGGGCCCCGGGTAACGGGGAGCTGTTTTTT. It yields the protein CASSYGGAPGNGELFF.

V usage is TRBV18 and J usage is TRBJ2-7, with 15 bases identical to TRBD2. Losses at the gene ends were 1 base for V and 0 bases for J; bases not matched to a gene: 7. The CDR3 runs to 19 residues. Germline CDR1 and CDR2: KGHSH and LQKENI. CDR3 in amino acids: CASSPLPGLAGGSSYEQYF. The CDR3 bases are TGTGCCAGCTCACCACTCCCGGGACTAGCGGGAGGCTCCTCCTACGAGCAGTACTTC.

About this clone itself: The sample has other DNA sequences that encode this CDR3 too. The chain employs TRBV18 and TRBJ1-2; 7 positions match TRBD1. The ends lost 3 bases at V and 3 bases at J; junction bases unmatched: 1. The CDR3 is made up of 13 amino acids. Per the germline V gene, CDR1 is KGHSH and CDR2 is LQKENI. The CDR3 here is CASSPDRDYGYTF. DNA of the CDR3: TGTGCCAGCTCACCCGACAGGGACTATGGCTACACCTTC.